Listed below are T cell receptor beta chains from one sample, sequenced in a study of OX40 agonist ivuxolimab in advanced cancers. Sequencing was performed with immunoSEQ multiplex PCR; in TCRdb, only in-frame clones are kept and a portion is missing. The data contain about 60,000 clones, roughly 87% of them singletons. This specimen consisted of CD4+ or CD8+ T cells sorted from blood, obtained in a trial of the OX40 agonist ivuxolimab. These receptor sequences come from an adult with an advanced solid tumor such as melanoma, head and neck, liver or kidney cancer. Each CDR3 is given with its conserved first and last residue. The order of the fields is J gene, CDR3 length, V gene, CDR3 protein.

>TRBJ2-7|15|TRBV27
CASSMLSGGAYEQYF
>TRBJ1-1|13|TRBV4-1
CASSPRQGTEAFF
>TRBJ2-1|10|TRBV20-1
CSASHNEQFF
>TRBJ2-1|16|TRBV11-2
CASSLRTVDSYNEQFF
>TRBJ2-7|15|TRBV28
CASSFLRSSSYEQYF
>TRBJ2-1|17|TRBV19
CASSTLLTGGAWYEQFF
>TRBJ2-2|15|TRBV4-2
CASSQREGLSGELFF
>TRBJ2-1|14|TRBV7-2
CASSPGGSQGEQFF
>TRBJ1-2|14|TRBV18
CASSPRQGREGYTF
>TRBJ1-2|11|TRBV27
CASGDGYGYTF
>TRBJ2-3|15|TRBV28
CASSLAGELTDTQYF
>TRBJ2-1|14|TRBV7-8
CASSWYREINEQFF
>TRBJ1-4|14|TRBV6-1
CASSSGTGDEKLFF
>TRBJ1-5|13|TRBV30
CAWSEGGRQPQHF
>TRBJ1-2|14|TRBV4-1
CASSQERVNYGYTF
>TRBJ1-4|14|TRBV6-5
CASSYFLGSGALFF
>TRBJ1-2|13|TRBV5-8
CASTLTGSYGYTF
>TRBJ1-4|14|TRBV6-1
CASSVDSIDEKLFF
>TRBJ2-3|21|TRBV28
CASSTPPGTSGRALTADTQYF
>TRBJ1-1|13|TRBV2
CASSEATNWGAFF
>TRBJ2-1|15|TRBV19
CASSLGQGVYNEQFF
>TRBJ2-7|15|TRBV7-3
CASSSADVSSYEQYF
>TRBJ2-7|14|TRBV7-2
CASSLDRSAHEQYF
>TRBJ2-3|17|TRBV7-9
CASSFTGPGRLRDTQYF
>TRBJ1-1|15|TRBV11-2
CASSLRRIMNTEAFF
>TRBJ2-3|15|TRBV29-1
CSVFGIWGNADTQYF
>TRBJ2-5|13|TRBV5-1
CASRSGLWGTQYF
>TRBJ2-7|20|TRBV21-1
CASSKGTRDRARTNSYEQYF
>TRBJ2-5|16|TRBV13
CASSLGLAGGGETQYF
>TRBJ2-7|15|TRBV19
CASSPGAGRNYEQYF
>TRBJ2-5|11|TRBV20-1
CSAREGETQYF
>TRBJ2-7|14|TRBV7-9
CASRVGQGSYEQYF
>TRBJ1-3|14|TRBV11-2
CASSKTTGPNTIYF
>TRBJ2-3|14|TRBV2
CASSPMLNTDTQYF
>TRBJ2-1|15|TRBV18
CASSPPGQGFYEQFF
>TRBJ2-7|14|TRBV18
CASSPGQGKYEQYF
>TRBJ2-7|13|TRBV29-1
CSVEEAGDYEQYF
>TRBJ2-1|14|TRBV7-7
CASSVAGGSNGQFF
>TRBJ1-6|14|TRBV7-9
CASSPTGLNSPLHF
>TRBJ2-5|14|TRBV2
CASSEGRSRETQYF
>TRBJ2-7|13|TRBV6-1
CASNWREPYEQYF
>TRBJ2-1|14|TRBV28
CASSEGGVLNEQFF
>TRBJ1-2|13|TRBV16
CASSWDNSGGYTF
>TRBJ2-5|15|TRBV7-6
CASSPRLAAQETQYF
>TRBJ2-3|14|TRBV7-3
CASSFRDPTDTQYF
>TRBJ2-3|14|TRBV5-6
CASSPLPATDTQYF
>TRBJ2-7|17|TRBV10-1
CASSNLPGLAGVAEQYF
>TRBJ2-7|14|TRBV6-5
CAIRPGLATSEQYF
>TRBJ2-3|13|TRBV10-3
CAISETEGDTQYF
>TRBJ2-1|16|TRBV7-3
CASSLTIGTKGNEQFF
>TRBJ2-1|16|TRBV7-8
CASSLARTATYNEQFF
>TRBJ1-6|14|TRBV6-1
CASRPPGYESPLHF
>TRBJ2-3|11|TRBV20-1
CSARWTSTQYF
>TRBJ2-7|10|TRBV6-6
CATQWLEQYF
>TRBJ2-4|13|TRBV5-4
CASSMDRMGIQYF
>TRBJ2-7|15|TRBV6-5
CASSYGNRGLNEQYF
>TRBJ1-4|16|TRBV18
CASSPSGQGRHEKLFF